One sample yielded the 29 T cell receptor beta chains listed below, sequenced in a study of blood T cell repertoires in COVID-19. Repertoires were generated with immunoSEQ multiplex PCR, while TCRdb's copy carries only in-frame clones and drops some. Among approximately 220,000 clones listed, 85% were seen once. Material for sequencing was PBMCs or T cells enriched from blood (not recorded which). These receptors were collected from a man between 35 and 55 years old who had recovered from COVID-19.

The gene calls are TRBV10-3 and TRBJ1-1; possible D gene TRBD1, 5 bases. CDR3 length: 13 residues. Deletions cut 11 bases from V and 5 bases from J, with 18 bases between. Germline V CDR1 and CDR2: ENHRY, SYGVKD. CDR3 residues: CASRRGVETEAFF. The CDR3 DNA follows: TGTGCCTCAAGGCGGGGGGTGGAAACTGAAGCTTTCTTT.

The chain links TRBV7-2 to TRBJ2-7; TRBD2 matches at 13 bases. The V segment lost 1 base and the J segment 4 bases; nucleotides outside the gene matches: 7. This CDR3 comprises 17 residues. CDR1 SGHTA and CDR2 FQGNSA come from the germline V gene. The CDR3 region has the DNA TGTGCCAGCAGCTTAGTATTTGGACTAGCGGGAGAGTACGAGCAGTACTTC. It yields the protein CASSLVFGLAGEYEQYF.

V and J are TRBV6-2 or TRBV6-3 and TRBJ2-3; possibly TRBD1 for D (6 bases). Looked up from germline, CDR1 is MNHEY and CDR2 is SVGEGT. V shed 4 bases and J shed 3 bases, with 26 bases lying between them. The CDR3 spans 19 residues. CDR3 sequence: CASSSNVVGHQWDTDTQYF. CDR3 DNA: TGTGCCAGCAGTTCCAACGTTGTGGGACATCAGTGGGATACAGATACGCAGTATTTT.

The genes are TRBV11-2 and TRBJ2-7; 10 bases align to TRBD1. With 2 bases clipped from V and 2 bases from J, the junction kept 6 bases outside the gene matches. CDR1 and CDR2 from the germline V gene are SGHAT and FQNNGV. The CDR3 runs 16 residues. The CDR3 region is CASSLLRGTGAYEQYF. In DNA, the CDR3 is TGTGCCAGCAGCTTACTGAGGGGGACAGGGGCCTACGAGCAGTACTTC.

V is TRBV19 and J is TRBJ2-7; 8 bases match TRBD1. Germline V gene sequence: CDR1 LNHDA, CDR2 SQIVND (reference sequence). This CDR3 region has 13 residues. Germline trimming cut 5 bases from V and 7 bases from J; bases unmatched to any gene: 7. In DNA form, the CDR3 reads TGTGCCAGTAGTGCCGGACAGGGCGGGGAGCAGTACTTC. It translates to CASSAGQGGEQYF.

The chain recombines TRBV29-1 with TRBJ2-3, with D tentatively TRBD2 (5 bases). The CDR3 covers 15 residues. Per the germline V gene, CDR1 is SQVTM and CDR2 is ANQGSEA. Trimming pared 7 bases from V and 4 bases from J, leaving 21 bases between. CDR3 coding DNA: TGCAGCGCCTCCCCCCCCGAGGGTGGGGCAGATACGCAGTATTTT. Protein product: CSASPPEGGADTQYF.

This sequence joins TRBV11-1 and TRBJ1-1; no clear D gene. V was trimmed by 4 bases and J by 1 base, leaving 7 bases between them. Looked up from germline, CDR1 is SGHAT and CDR2 is FQDESV (reference sequence). The length of the CDR3 is 13 residues. This CDR3 is CASSSSGNTEAFF. CDR3 nucleotides: TGTGCCAGCAGCTCCTCAGGGAACACTGAAGCTTTCTTT.

The V call is TRBV5-5, the J call TRBJ1-2; 8 positions agree with TRBD1. The CDR3 loop spans 16 amino acids. The germline CDR1 and CDR2 sequences are SGHKS and YYEKEE (reference sequence). With 4 bases clipped from V and 3 bases from J, the junction kept 11 bases outside the gene matches. Here the CDR3 DNA reads TGTGCCAGCAGCGTCCTGCAGGGGGCTAGTTACTATGGCTACACCTTC. Translation gives CASSVLQGASYYGYTF.

The rearrangement links TRBV4-3 to TRBJ2-7, with 10 bases that match TRBD2. The length of the CDR3 is 16 residues. Germline CDR1 and CDR2: LGHNA and YSLEER. Trimming took 4 bases from V and 0 from J; bases not matched to a gene: 6. The CDR3 bases are TGCGCCAGCAGCCGAGAGACTAGCGGGCTCTCCTACGAGCAGTACTTC. The encoded protein is CASSRETSGLSYEQYF.

The chain carries TRBV5-1 and TRBJ2-7, with D tentatively TRBD1 (5 bases). The V end was cut by 0 bases, the J end by 4 bases, with 14 bases between. CDR1 and CDR2 from the germline V gene are SGHRS and YFSETQ. This CDR3 contains 15 residues. DNA of the CDR3: TGCGCCAGCAGCTTGGGCGAAGGGGAAGTATACGAGCAGTACTTC. Protein: CASSLGEGEVYEQYF.

This clone was found a few times. This CDR3 reads CASSQEDGAYEQYF. CDR3 nucleotide sequence: TGCGCCAGCAGCCAAGAGGACGGGGCCTACGAGCAGTACTTC. V is TRBV4-1 and J is TRBJ2-7, with D possibly TRBD2 on 5 matching bases. Trimming cost V 0 bases and J 2 bases, with 8 bases left between them. The CDR3 has 14 amino acids. From germline, CDR1 is MGHRA and CDR2 YSYEKL.

The chain carries TRBV9 and TRBJ2-7; 11 bases fit TRBD1. CDR1 is SGDLS and CDR2 is YYNGEE in the germline V gene. The CDR3 extends over 17 amino acids. Trimming cost V 3 bases and J 2 bases; bases outside gene matches: 10. CDR3 region: CASSAGPVGQGAYEQYF. Written as DNA, the CDR3 is TGTGCCAGCAGCGCCGGGCCGGTGGGACAGGGGGCCTACGAGCAGTACTTC. Full variable domain (missing parts from reference TRBV9 and TRBJ2-7): DSGVTQTPKHLITATGQRVTLRCSPRSGDLSVYWYQQSLDQGLQFLIQYYNGEERAKGNILERFSAQQFPDLHSELNLSSLELGDSALYFCASSAGPVGQGAYEQYFGPGTRLTVT.

V is TRBV28 and J is TRBJ1-5; a possible D gene is TRBD1 (5 bases). Trimming took off 6 bases at V and 9 bases at J, with 15 bases between the two ends. CDR1 is MDHEN, CDR2 SYDVKM, per germline. The CDR3 sequence is 13 residues long. The DNA for the CDR3 is TGTGCCAGCAGCTCGGGGGGGTCGCGGCCCCAGCATTTT. Translating it yields CASSSGGSRPQHF.

The J gene is TRBJ2-2, the V gene TRBV10-2, with D perhaps matching TRBD2 (6 bases). Trimming pared 0 bases from V and 4 bases from J, leaving 18 bases between. The CDR3 runs 18 residues. Germline lookup yields CDR1 WSHSY and CDR2 SAAADI. CDR3 nucleotide sequence: TGCGCCAGCAGTGAGTCGGAAGGCCGCGGGGCCTCCACCGGGGAGCTGTTTTTT. Residues: CASSESEGRGASTGELFF.

This rearrangement joins TRBV4-1 to TRBJ2-5; 14 bases map to TRBD2. The trim removed 4 bases at V and 5 bases at J, leaving 3 bases unmatched. CDR1 is MGHRA and CDR2 is YSYEKL in the germline V gene. This CDR3 comprises 15 residues. The DNA of the CDR3 is TGCGCCAGCAGCCGGGGACTAGCGGGAGATGAGACCCAGTACTTC. It yields the protein CASSRGLAGDETQYF.

This chain uses TRBV5-4 with TRBJ2-7; 7 positions agree with TRBD2. CDR3 size: 14 residues. V gave up 5 bases and J gave up 0 bases; unmatched junction bases: 5. Germline assignment: CDR1 SGHNT and CDR2 YYREEE (reference sequence). The DNA for the CDR3 is TGTGCCAGCAGTCTAGCGGATACCTCCTACGAGCAGTACTTC. Amino acids: CASSLADTSYEQYF.

The rearrangement uses TRBV6-5 and TRBJ1-2; tentative D call: TRBD1 (5 bases). The germline V and J ends were trimmed by 5 bases and 7 bases, with 14 bases remaining between them. In germline, CDR1 is MNHEY, CDR2 SVGAGI. The CDR3 is made up of 13 amino acids. The CDR3 loop reads CASSPMQGSGYTF. The DNA for the CDR3 is TGTGCCAGCAGTCCGATGCAGGGAAGTGGCTACACCTTC.

The chain has TRBV5-1 and TRBJ1-1, with D tentatively TRBD1 (5 bases). V lost 4 bases, J lost 4 bases, and 14 bases lay in between. CDR3 length: 14 residues. The V gene's germline CDR1 is SGHRS and CDR2 YFSETQ. In DNA form, the CDR3 reads TGCGCCAGCAGCCAAATCGACAGCTTCACTGAAGCTTTCTTT. Residues: CASSQIDSFTEAFF.

This chain connects TRBV6-5 to TRBJ1-1; D uncertain. This CDR3 has 13 amino acids. The germline V and J ends were trimmed by 8 bases and 1 base, with 11 bases remaining between them. The germline CDR1 and CDR2 sequences are MNHEY and SVGAGI. CDR3 sequence: CASSVPGNTEAFF. The DNA of the CDR3 is TGTGCCAGCTCGGTCCCGGGGAACACTGAAGCTTTCTTT.

This clone was detected once. The rearrangement joins TRBV7-2 to TRBJ2-1; D is undetermined. V dropped 4 bases and J dropped 0 bases, with 10 bases sitting between them. The CDR3 spans 15 residues. Germline V lookup: CDR1 SGHTA, CDR2 FQGNSA. The CDR3 loop reads CASSSHISSYNEQFF. As DNA, the CDR3 is TGTGCCAGCAGCTCCCACATTTCCTCCTACAATGAGCAGTTCTTC.

The sample holds one count of this clone. The chain carries TRBV11-2 and TRBJ1-4; 8 bases fit TRBD1. Germline V CDR1 and CDR2: SGHAT, FQNNGV. There are 15 residues in the CDR3. V was pared by 3 bases and J by 5 bases, with 5 bases of the junction left unmatched. The CDR3 DNA follows: TGTGCCAGCAGCTTTCAAGGACAGGGAAATGAAAAACTGTTTTTT. Protein sequence: CASSFQGQGNEKLFF.

V is TRBV30 and J is TRBJ2-1; TRBD2 might be the D (6 bases). The ends were cut back, 0 bases at V and 9 bases at J, with 12 bases in the middle. In germline, CDR1 is GTSNPN, CDR2 SVGIG (reference sequence). The CDR3 is made up of 13 amino acids. CDR3 DNA sequence: TGTGCCTGGAGTGTAGGCGGGAACAGTGAGCAGTTCTTC. It encodes CAWSVGGNSEQFF.

The rearrangement uses TRBV9 and TRBJ2-1; 11 bases are shared with TRBD2. With V trimmed by 0 bases and J by 8 bases, 10 bases remained unmatched. This CDR3 region has 17 residues. In germline, CDR1 is SGDLS, CDR2 YYNGEE. In DNA, the CDR3 is TGTGCCAGCAGCGTAGGTAGCGGGAGGGCCCGGGGAGATGAGCAGTTCTTC. This sequence encodes CASSVGSGRARGDEQFF.

This clone appeared a few times. The V and J genes are TRBV27 and TRBJ2-7, with D uncertain. The CDR3 loop spans 10 amino acids. The V gene lost 8 bases and the J gene lost 4 bases, with 6 bases spanning the gap. CDR1 is MNHEY and CDR2 is SMNVEV in the germline V gene (reference sequence). CDR3 loop: CASGLYEQYF. CDR3 sequence (DNA): TGTGCCAGCGGGCTATACGAGCAGTACTTC.

There are a few counts of this clone. The V and J genes are TRBV5-1 and TRBJ2-1, with TRBD2 identical over 8 bases. V shed 2 bases, J shed 5 bases, and the junction held 6 bases outside the gene matches. Germline values: CDR1 SGHRS, CDR2 YFSETQ. The CDR3 extends over 15 amino acids. The CDR3: CASSFLAGINNEQFF. Here the CDR3 DNA reads TGCGCCAGCAGCTTTCTAGCGGGCATCAACAATGAGCAGTTCTTC.

The chain uses TRBV30 and TRBJ2-1; D unclear. V lost 0 bases and J 6 bases, leaving 9 bases between the germline ends. The CDR3 runs to 13 residues. CDR1 GTSNPN and CDR2 SVGIG come from the germline V gene (reference sequence). CDR3 protein: CAWSVLSSNEQFF. The DNA for the CDR3 is TGTGCCTGGAGTGTACTTAGCAGCAATGAGCAGTTCTTC.

This chain links TRBV11-3 with TRBJ2-7; possible D gene TRBD1, 6 bases. V dropped 5 bases and J dropped 2 bases, with 10 bases sitting between them. From germline, CDR1 is SGHNT and CDR2 YENEEA. The CDR3 is 13 residues long. Here the CDR3 DNA reads TGTGCCAGCAGCCCGGACAGAACCTACGAGCAGTACTTC. Translated, it gives CASSPDRTYEQYF.

Worth noting for this clone: The junction shows a germline mismatch at one end, possibly a read error. The DNA of the CDR3 is TGTGCCTGGACAGACTACTCTGAGGCCAACGTCCTGACTTTC. It translates to CAWTDYSEANVLTF. The chain uses TRBV30 and TRBJ2-6; possible D gene TRBD2, 5 bases. Germline assignment: CDR1 GTSNPN and CDR2 SVGIG (reference sequence). This CDR3 region has 14 residues.

This chain connects TRBV7-8 to TRBJ2-7; 8 bases are shared with TRBD2. Germline assignment: CDR1 SGHVS and CDR2 FQNEAQ. J was trimmed by 1 base and V by 2 bases; bases with no gene match: 4. The CDR3 is 15 amino acids. The chain's CDR3 is CASSLREGNSYEQYF. Here the CDR3 DNA reads TGTGCCAGCAGCTTACGGGAGGGTAATTCCTACGAGCAGTACTTC.